This T cell receptor (beta chain) is drawn from a study of T-cell reconstitution after alpha-beta-depleted transplantation in children. Broader study findings: After transplant, at about two months, alpha-beta T cells were reportedly derived from several hundred expanded graft clones. By one year post-transplant, T-cell counts and diversity largely arose from T cells that were newly produced.

This sample's TCRbeta library carried unique molecular identifier barcodes. Using its own MiXCR run on the PCR reads, TCRdb lists one record per CDR3 protein. The sample includes about 210,000 distinct CDR3 sequences, approximately 15% seen only once; the top ten take about 41%. The germline V gene has CDR1 SEHNR and CDR2 FQNEAQ (reference sequence). The CDR3 has 14 residues. V lost 5 bases and J 2 bases, leaving 13 bases between the germline ends. To note about this clonotype: Antigen specificity is unknown.

The sequence came from a male patient between 2 and 10 years old who had a stem cell transplant for acute lymphoblastic leukemia, so the T cells may come from the graft donor. V is TRBV7-9 and J is TRBJ2-7; TRBD1 is a possible D gene (6 bases). Here the sequenced sample was PBMCs, mostly from graft donor cells, taken 360 days after TCRalphabeta/CD19-depleted stem cell transplant. The CDR3 DNA reads as TGTGCCAGCAGCAGGACAGCTTTTCCCTACGAGCAGTACTTC. This translates into CASSRTAFPYEQYF.